This T cell receptor beta chain is drawn from a study of blood T cell repertoires in COVID-19. Study-wide context: The samples span acute and convalescent COVID-19 from the United States, Italy and Spain. The analysed material was cDNA or gDNA that came from T cells, B-cell-depleted T cells, or PBMCs.

As handled by the study authors: Scientists estimated how many nucleated cells there were by amplifying reference gene primers. Libraries were prepared by immunoSEQ multiplex PCR; TCRdb keeps only in-frame clonotypes and omits some of them. Clone size and the V and J calls come from that table; the DNA yielded D and trimming. The sample consists of approximately 500,000 clones, over 75% of them appearing once. The CDR3 is 15 residues long. Germline V CDR1 and CDR2: SGHTA, FQGNSA. Trimming at V came to 4 bases and at J to 0 bases, leaving 5 bases not matched to a gene. This clone was detected a few times.

The receptor was isolated from a human donor in a cohort sampled during active COVID-19. This chain joins TRBV7-2 and TRBJ1-1; 7 bases align to TRBD1. What was sequenced was peripheral blood. As DNA, the CDR3 is TGTGCCAGCAGCTGGTTACAGGGGATGAACACTGAAGCTTTCTTT. Protein: CASSWLQGMNTEAFF.